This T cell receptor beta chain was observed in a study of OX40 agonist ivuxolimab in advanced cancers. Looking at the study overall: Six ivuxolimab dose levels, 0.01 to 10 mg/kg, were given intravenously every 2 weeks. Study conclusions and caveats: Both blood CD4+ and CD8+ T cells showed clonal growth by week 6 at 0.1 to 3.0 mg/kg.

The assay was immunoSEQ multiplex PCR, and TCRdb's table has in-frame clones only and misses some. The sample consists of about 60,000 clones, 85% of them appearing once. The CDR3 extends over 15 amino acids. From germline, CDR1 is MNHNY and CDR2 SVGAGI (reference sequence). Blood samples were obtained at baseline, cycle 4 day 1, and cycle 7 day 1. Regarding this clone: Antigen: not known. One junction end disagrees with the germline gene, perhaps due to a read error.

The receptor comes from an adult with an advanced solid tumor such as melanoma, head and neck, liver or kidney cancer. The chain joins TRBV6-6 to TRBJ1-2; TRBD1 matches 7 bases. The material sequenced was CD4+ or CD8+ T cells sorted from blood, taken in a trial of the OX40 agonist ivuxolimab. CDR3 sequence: CASSHSTGIASGYTF. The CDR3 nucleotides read TGTGCCAGCAGTCACTCGACAGGGATAGCAAGTGGCTACACCTTC.